Presented here are 5 T cell receptor beta chains from one specimen sequenced in a study of cytomegalovirus exposure and HLA in healthy donors. Both 60 Vbeta primers and 13 Jbeta primers went into the PCR. Sequencing was performed with immunoSEQ multiplex PCR; in TCRdb, only in-frame clones are kept and a portion is missing. This sample has some 160,000 clones, with approximately 80% found just once. Sequencing used PBMCs. These TCRs come from a young woman in good health and CMV-seronegative.

The chain employs TRBV19 and TRBJ1-2, with a possible D match to TRBD1 (6 bases). This CDR3 has 13 residues. Trimming removed 5 bases from V and 6 bases from J, with 13 bases in between. Germline lookup yields CDR1 LNHDA and CDR2 SQIVND (reference sequence). The CDR3 DNA is TGTGCCAGTAGTTTACAGGGATGGCATGGCTACACCTTC. This encodes CASSLQGWHGYTF.

This rearrangement joins TRBV29-1 to TRBJ1-1, with a possible D match to TRBD1 (5 bases). Germline CDR1 SQVTM, CDR2 ANQGSEA. Trimming cost V 6 bases and J 4 bases, with 21 bases left between them. The CDR3 extends over 15 amino acids. CDR3 DNA sequence: TGCAGCGTCGGACAACCAGGGCGAGTGGGCACTGAAGCTTTCTTT. Its translation is CSVGQPGRVGTEAFF.

This clone was detected only once. In nucleotides, the CDR3 is TGTGCCAGCAGGGGGACAGGTACTGGGGCCAACGTCCTGACTTTC. Amino acids: CASRGTGTGANVLTF. The chain uses TRBV9 and TRBJ2-6; TRBD1 matches at 8 bases. CDR3 size: 15 residues. V gave up 5 bases and J gave up 2 bases; unmatched junction bases: 3. In germline, CDR1 is SGDLS, CDR2 YYNGEE.

This chain uses TRBV28 with TRBJ2-1, with D uncertain. Germline lookup yields CDR1 MDHEN and CDR2 SYDVKM. Trimming removed 6 bases at V and 6 bases at J, with 12 bases between. The CDR3 sequence is 13 residues long. The CDR3 DNA reads TGTGCCAGCAGGCAAGCGACTTTCAATGAGCAGTTCTTC. It codes for CASRQATFNEQFF.

The chain carries TRBV19 and TRBJ1-2; 9 bases fit TRBD1. The CDR3 spans 15 residues. The J segment lost 8 bases and the V segment lost 6 bases, leaving 13 bases of the junction unmatched. Germline V gene sequence: CDR1 LNHDA, CDR2 SQIVND (reference sequence). This chain's CDR3 is CASSYAGTGSGGYTF. In DNA, the CDR3 is TGTGCCAGTAGCTACGCCGGGACAGGGTCGGGCGGCTACACCTTC.